These T cell receptor beta chains were read from a single sample in a study of T cells in localized non-small cell lung cancer. Here immunoSEQ multiplex PCR was the method, and the copy in TCRdb shows in-frame clones only, minus some. The sample carries about 52,000 clones, around three quarters recorded once. This specimen consisted of PBMCs, obtained before any cancer treatment. The receptors derive from a woman between 35 and 75 years old with stage II lung adenocarcinoma. CDR3s include the opening cysteine and the closing phenylalanine or tryptophan. D genes are given only for firm matches. Some rows mark clone size as missing; the rest say once, few, many or name a class of expanded clone.

clone size: once; J gene: TRBJ1-1; V gene: TRBV6-1; D gene: -; CDR3 DNA: TGTGCCAGCCAAAGAGGGGGAGCTGAAGCTTTCTTT; CDR3 protein: CASQRGGAEAFF
clone size: -; J gene: TRBJ1-1; V gene: TRBV10-2; D gene: -; CDR3 DNA: TGCGCCAGCAGTGTCAGCCCCGGGAACACTGAAGCTTTCTTT; CDR3 protein: CASSVSPGNTEAFF
clone size: -; J gene: TRBJ2-7; V gene: TRBV28; D gene: -; CDR3 DNA: TGTGCCACCCTCACGGAGGTGGGCTACGAGCAGTACTTC; CDR3 protein: CATLTEVGYEQYF
clone size: -; J gene: TRBJ1-2; V gene: TRBV7-3; D gene: TRBD1; CDR3 DNA: TGTGCCAGCTCGGGACAGGCGAACTATGGCTACACCTTC; CDR3 protein: CASSGQANYGYTF
clone size: -; J gene: TRBJ2-1; V gene: TRBV29-1; D gene: TRBD2; CDR3 DNA: TGCAGCGTCCCGGGACTAGTAGGGAATGAGCAGTTCTTC; CDR3 protein: CSVPGLVGNEQFF
clone size: -; J gene: TRBJ1-5; V gene: TRBV18; D gene: -; CDR3 DNA: TGTGCCAGCTCACCTAGGGAACCGGCGTGGGATCAGCCCCAGCATTTT; CDR3 protein: CASSPREPAWDQPQHF
clone size: few; J gene: TRBJ2-3; V gene: TRBV18; D gene: -; CDR3 DNA: TGTGCCAGCTCCACGAAAGGTCAGGGATATACGCAGTATTTT; CDR3 protein: CASSTKGQGYTQYF
clone size: -; J gene: TRBJ2-1; V gene: TRBV5-1; D gene: -; CDR3 DNA: TGCGCCAGCAGCTTGGCAGGGCTCGGTGAGCAGTTCTTC; CDR3 protein: CASSLAGLGEQFF
clone size: -; J gene: TRBJ1-2; V gene: TRBV19; D gene: TRBD1; CDR3 DNA: TGTGCCAGTTTCAGGGGGTTCAACTATGGCTACACCTTC; CDR3 protein: CASFRGFNYGYTF
clone size: -; J gene: TRBJ1-1; V gene: TRBV9; D gene: -; CDR3 DNA: TGTGCCAGCGCAGCCCTACTGAACACTGAAGCTTTCTTT; CDR3 protein: CASAALLNTEAFF
clone size: -; J gene: TRBJ2-1; V gene: TRBV10-3; D gene: -; CDR3 DNA: TGTGCCATCAGTGAGTCAATAGTCAGTCCTGGCAACTACAATGAGCAGTTCTTC; CDR3 protein: CAISESIVSPGNYNEQFF
clone size: -; J gene: TRBJ2-1; V gene: TRBV5-8; D gene: -; CDR3 DNA: TGTGCCAGCAGCGACACCCAGGTTCTACTGGGTTCCTACAATGAGCAGTTCTTC; CDR3 protein: CASSDTQVLLGSYNEQFF
clone size: -; J gene: TRBJ2-1; V gene: TRBV7-6; D gene: TRBD2; CDR3 DNA: TGTGCCAGCAGCAAATCGGGGGGGCCAGGGCACAATGAGCAGTTCTTC; CDR3 protein: CASSKSGGPGHNEQFF
clone size: -; J gene: TRBJ1-2; V gene: TRBV19; D gene: -; CDR3 DNA: TGTGCCAGTAGTCCTTGGATGGGCGGCTACACCTTC; CDR3 protein: CASSPWMGGYTF
clone size: -; J gene: TRBJ1-2; V gene: TRBV6-6; D gene: TRBD1; CDR3 DNA: TGTGCCAGCAGCACGGACAGGTCCTATGGCTACACCTTC; CDR3 protein: CASSTDRSYGYTF
clone size: -; J gene: TRBJ1-5; V gene: TRBV28; D gene: TRBD1; CDR3 DNA: TGTGCCAGCAGTTTAAGGACAGGGGGCCAGCATTTT; CDR3 protein: CASSLRTGGQHF
clone size: -; J gene: TRBJ2-7; V gene: TRBV6-1; D gene: -; CDR3 DNA: TGTGCCAGCAGTGAATCGCTGGTAGGAGCGGTGGAGCAGTACTTC; CDR3 protein: CASSESLVGAVEQYF
clone size: -; J gene: TRBJ1-2; V gene: TRBV5-1; D gene: -; CDR3 DNA: TGCGCCAGCAGCTTCACGACAGCTAACTATGGCTACACCTTC; CDR3 protein: CASSFTTANYGYTF
clone size: -; J gene: TRBJ1-1; V gene: TRBV7-6; D gene: TRBD1; CDR3 DNA: TGTGCCAGCAGCTTAGAACAGGGGGATGAAGCTTTCTTT; CDR3 protein: CASSLEQGDEAFF
clone size: -; J gene: TRBJ1-1; V gene: TRBV29-1; D gene: -; CDR3 DNA: TGCAGCGTGGAAGTGAACACTGAAGCTTTCTTT; CDR3 protein: CSVEVNTEAFF
clone size: -; J gene: TRBJ2-5; V gene: TRBV28; D gene: TRBD2; CDR3 DNA: TGTGCCAGCAGGGCGGGGGTGGAGACCCAGTACTTC; CDR3 protein: CASRAGVETQYF
clone size: -; J gene: TRBJ1-5; V gene: TRBV30; D gene: -; CDR3 DNA: TGTGCCTGGAGACGTACTGATAGCAATCAGCCCCAGCATTTT; CDR3 protein: CAWRRTDSNQPQHF
clone size: -; J gene: TRBJ1-3; V gene: TRBV30; D gene: TRBD1; CDR3 DNA: TGTGCCTTGACAGGGGAATTACCTGGAAACACCATATATTTT; CDR3 protein: CALTGELPGNTIYF
clone size: once; J gene: TRBJ1-3; V gene: TRBV2; D gene: -; CDR3 DNA: TGTGCCAGCAGTGAAGATACAGGGTGGGGAAACACCATATATTTT; CDR3 protein: CASSEDTGWGNTIYF
clone size: -; J gene: TRBJ2-5; V gene: TRBV2; D gene: TRBD2; CDR3 DNA: TGTGCCAGCAGTGAAGTGAGGGCTAGCGGGGGGGCCGATGGAGAGACCCAGTACTTC; CDR3 protein: CASSEVRASGGADGETQYF
clone size: -; J gene: TRBJ2-7; V gene: TRBV10-3; D gene: -; CDR3 DNA: TGTGCCTCGTCGGTAGCGGTTGAGCAGTACTTC; CDR3 protein: CASSVAVEQYF
clone size: -; J gene: TRBJ2-7; V gene: TRBV7-8; D gene: -; CDR3 DNA: TGTGCCAGCAGCTTAGCGATACTCCCAGATTTCTACGAGCAGTACTTC; CDR3 protein: CASSLAILPDFYEQYF
clone size: few; J gene: TRBJ1-4; V gene: TRBV12-5; D gene: -; CDR3 DNA: TGTGCTAGTGGTTTGTACAGGGAAAAACTGTTTTTT; CDR3 protein: CASGLYREKLFF
clone size: -; J gene: TRBJ1-5; V gene: TRBV12-5; D gene: -; CDR3 DNA: TGTGCTAGTGGTTGGAGGGGTTCGAGCAATCAGCCCCAGCATTTT; CDR3 protein: CASGWRGSSNQPQHF
clone size: once; J gene: TRBJ2-2; V gene: TRBV9; D gene: -; CDR3 DNA: TGTGCCAGCAGCGATCGCCCCGGGGAGCTGTTTTTT; CDR3 protein: CASSDRPGELFF
clone size: -; J gene: TRBJ1-2; V gene: TRBV28; D gene: TRBD1; CDR3 DNA: TGTGCCAGCAGTCCAGCCGCGACACCAGGGGGCGGCTATGGCTACACCTTC; CDR3 protein: CASSPAATPGGGYGYTF
clone size: -; J gene: TRBJ2-2; V gene: TRBV19; D gene: TRBD1; CDR3 DNA: TGTGCCAGTAGGGGCTCTGACAGGGGTAACACCGGGGAGCTGTTTTTT; CDR3 protein: CASRGSDRGNTGELFF
clone size: -; J gene: TRBJ2-6; V gene: TRBV6-6; D gene: -; CDR3 DNA: TGTGCCAGCAGTTACCTCCCCCGATCTGGGGCCAACGTCCTGACTTTC; CDR3 protein: CASSYLPRSGANVLTF
clone size: -; J gene: TRBJ2-1; V gene: TRBV6-1; D gene: -; CDR3 DNA: TGTGCCAGCAGTAAAGACAGAGGCTCCTACAATGAGCAGTTCTTC; CDR3 protein: CASSKDRGSYNEQFF
clone size: -; J gene: TRBJ2-1; V gene: TRBV4-2; D gene: -; CDR3 DNA: TGTGCCAGCAGAAGTCCCGAGCGATCTAATGAGCAGTTCTTC; CDR3 protein: CASRSPERSNEQFF
clone size: -; J gene: TRBJ1-1; V gene: TRBV6-6; D gene: -; CDR3 DNA: TGTGCCAGCACCAAGGAGGGCCGGGAAGCTTTCTTT; CDR3 protein: CASTKEGREAFF
clone size: -; J gene: TRBJ2-7; V gene: TRBV2; D gene: -; CDR3 DNA: TGTGCCAGCAGTGAAGTTTACGAGCAGTACTTC; CDR3 protein: CASSEVYEQYF
clone size: -; J gene: TRBJ1-2; V gene: TRBV6-5; D gene: TRBD1; CDR3 DNA: TGTGCCAGCAGTACAGGAGGGGGCGGGGATGGCTACACCTTC; CDR3 protein: CASSTGGGGDGYTF
clone size: -; J gene: TRBJ1-5; V gene: TRBV7-9; D gene: -; CDR3 DNA: TGTGCCAGCAGCTTAGCGATAGGAGTTCCCCAGCATTTT; CDR3 protein: CASSLAIGVPQHF
clone size: -; J gene: TRBJ1-2; V gene: TRBV27; D gene: -; CDR3 DNA: TGTGCCAGCAGTCCCATCCCCGGCTCCTCCTATGGCTACACCTTC; CDR3 protein: CASSPIPGSSYGYTF
clone size: -; J gene: TRBJ1-4; V gene: TRBV2; D gene: -; CDR3 DNA: TGTGCCAATCAGAAGGGTGAAAAACTGTTTTTT; CDR3 protein: CANQKGEKLFF
clone size: -; J gene: TRBJ1-1; V gene: TRBV30; D gene: -; CDR3 DNA: TGTGCCTGGAGTGTAGACTTGCGAGCTTTCTTT; CDR3 protein: CAWSVDLRAFF
clone size: -; J gene: TRBJ2-7; V gene: TRBV13; D gene: -; CDR3 DNA: TGTGCCAGCAGCTTAGGCGGACGGGAGGAGCAGTACTTC; CDR3 protein: CASSLGGREEQYF
clone size: few; J gene: TRBJ1-4; V gene: TRBV2; D gene: -; CDR3 DNA: TGTGCCAGCACGGGGGGCGGAACTAATGAAAAACTGTTTTTT; CDR3 protein: CASTGGGTNEKLFF
clone size: -; J gene: TRBJ2-3; V gene: TRBV7-9; D gene: -; CDR3 DNA: TGTGCCAGCAGCTTAGGCAGACTTAACACAGATACGCAGTATTTT; CDR3 protein: CASSLGRLNTDTQYF
clone size: -; J gene: TRBJ1-1; V gene: TRBV18; D gene: TRBD1; CDR3 DNA: TGTGCCAGCTCACGCGGGACAGGGAGGTATGTCGGGACGGGGCACACTGAAGCTTTCTTT; CDR3 protein: CASSRGTGRYVGTGHTEAFF
clone size: -; J gene: TRBJ2-2; V gene: TRBV28; D gene: -; CDR3 DNA: TGTGCCAGCAGTTTGGAGGGGACCGGGGAGCTGTTTTTT; CDR3 protein: CASSLEGTGELFF
clone size: -; J gene: TRBJ1-3; V gene: TRBV6-6; D gene: -; CDR3 DNA: TGTGCCAGCAGTTACGGGGCAGGGACTGGAAACACCATATATTTT; CDR3 protein: CASSYGAGTGNTIYF
clone size: -; J gene: TRBJ1-2; V gene: TRBV7-2; D gene: TRBD1; CDR3 DNA: TGTGCCAGCAGCTTAGTCTACAGGGGGAAGGATGGCTACACCTTC; CDR3 protein: CASSLVYRGKDGYTF
clone size: -; J gene: TRBJ2-3; V gene: TRBV7-8; D gene: TRBD2; CDR3 DNA: TGTGCCAGCAGCTGGACGGGGGGGGGACGCACAGATACGCAGTATTTT; CDR3 protein: CASSWTGGGRTDTQYF
clone size: -; J gene: TRBJ2-2; V gene: TRBV5-1; D gene: -; CDR3 DNA: TGCGCCAGCAGCTTGATGGACACTGTCGCCGGGGAGCTGTTTTTT; CDR3 protein: CASSLMDTVAGELFF